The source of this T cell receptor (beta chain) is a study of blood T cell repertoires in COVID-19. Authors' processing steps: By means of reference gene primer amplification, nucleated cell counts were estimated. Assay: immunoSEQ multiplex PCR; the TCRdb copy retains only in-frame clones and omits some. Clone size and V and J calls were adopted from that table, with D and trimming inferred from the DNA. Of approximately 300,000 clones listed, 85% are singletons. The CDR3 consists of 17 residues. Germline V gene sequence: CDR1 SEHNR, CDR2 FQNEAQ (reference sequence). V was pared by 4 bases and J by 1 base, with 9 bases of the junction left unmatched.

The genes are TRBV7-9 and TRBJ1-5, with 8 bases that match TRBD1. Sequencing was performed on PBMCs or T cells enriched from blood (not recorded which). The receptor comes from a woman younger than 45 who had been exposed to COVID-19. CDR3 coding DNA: TGTGCCAGCAGCTCCTCAGGGGGCCGATCGAGCAATCAGCCCCAGCATTTT. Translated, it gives CASSSSGGRSSNQPQHF.